A single sample gave rise to the 2 T cell receptor beta chains below, sequenced in a study of regulatory T cells in long-lasting Graves disease. Both iRepertoire HTBI primers and Arm-PCR of CDR3 regions were used to build the TCR beta libraries. One entry per CDR3 protein, called by TCRdb with MiXCR from the multiplex PCR reads. The sample holds 300,000 to 500,000 distinct CDR3 sequences, around 21% seen once. The time point denotes: persistent/refractory GD, antithyroid drugs over 5 years with positive TRAb. The TCR library used RNA extracted from PBMCs. Sequenced material: peripheral blood mononuclear cells (PBMCs), taken when the disease was refractory, from a patient treated with antithyroid drugs. Source of these receptors: a female donor with Graves disease.

The chain combines TRBV7-6 with TRBJ2-7; the match to TRBD1 covers 11 bases. Germline lookup yields CDR1 SGHVS and CDR2 FNYEAQ. This CDR3 spans 15 amino acids. J was trimmed by 4 bases and V by 1 base; bases with no gene match: 3. The CDR3 protein is CASSLGTGGMYEQYF. CDR3 DNA: TGTGCCAGCAGCTTAGGGACAGGGGGCATGTACGAGCAGTACTTC.

This clonotype has a count of ten or more. The chain carries TRBV12-3 or TRBV12-4 and TRBJ1-1; D gene ambiguous. The CDR3 runs 14 residues. Trimming took off 3 bases at V and 1 base at J, with 9 bases between the two ends. This CDR3 reads CASSLAGENTEAFF. The CDR3 nucleotides read TGTGCCAGCAGTTTGGCCGGCGAGAACACTGAAGCTTTCTTT.